These T cell receptor beta chains were read from a single sample in a study of OX40 agonist ivuxolimab in advanced cancers. The assay was immunoSEQ multiplex PCR, and TCRdb's table has in-frame clones only and misses some. The table has more than 70,000 clones, more than 80% seen once; the top ten hold 0.4% to 0.55%. The sequencing here drew on CD4+ or CD8+ T cells sorted from blood, taken in a trial of the OX40 agonist ivuxolimab. Receptor source: an adult with an advanced solid tumor such as melanoma, head and neck, liver or kidney cancer. The CDR3 runs from the conserved cysteine through the conserved F or W. D genes are given only for firm matches. The size field is filled for only some rows; it gives once, few, many or a size class.

TRBV28	TRBJ2-3	TRBD2	few	TGTGCCAGCAGCTCCTTGGGACTAGGGACAGATACGCAGTATTTT	CASSSLGLGTDTQYF
TRBV20-1	TRBJ1-1	NA	NA	TGCAGTGCTAGGGATAACACTGAAGCTTTCTTT	CSARDNTEAFF
TRBV28	TRBJ2-7	TRBD2	NA	TGTGCCAGCAGGAGTAGCGGGAGCGGAATCTACGAGCAGTACTTC	CASRSSGSGIYEQYF
TRBV11-1	TRBJ1-1	NA	NA	TGTGCCAGCAGCCCCCAGGGATCGAACACTGAAGCTTTCTTT	CASSPQGSNTEAFF
TRBV28	TRBJ1-3	NA	once	TGTGCCAGCAGTCCCTCTCTGGGTGTCTCTGGAAACACCATATATTTT	CASSPSLGVSGNTIYF
TRBV19	TRBJ2-3	TRBD2	NA	TGTGCCAGTAGTAAGCCGGGACTAGCGGGAGATACGCAGTATTTT	CASSKPGLAGDTQYF
TRBV6-4	TRBJ1-2	TRBD1	NA	TGTGCCAGCAGCCTGAGCGGGACAGACGGCTATGGCTACACCTTC	CASSLSGTDGYGYTF
TRBV19	TRBJ1-4	NA	NA	TGTGCCAGTAGTAGAGGACAGCCTGCAACTAATGAAAAACTGTTTTTT	CASSRGQPATNEKLFF
TRBV11-2	TRBJ1-2	NA	NA	TGTGCCAGCAGCTTAGGCGGGACTTATGGCTACACCTTC	CASSLGGTYGYTF
TRBV20-1	TRBJ2-1	NA	NA	TGCAGTGCCACGGAGAATGAGCAGTTCTTC	CSATENEQFF
TRBV7-3	TRBJ2-7	TRBD2	NA	TGTGCCAGCAGTAATAGCGGGAGTGGATTAACCGAGCAGTACTTC	CASSNSGSGLTEQYF
TRBV2	TRBJ2-1	TRBD2	NA	TGTGCCAGCACCCCCTTTTCAGCGGGGGTGAGTGAGCAGTTCTTC	CASTPFSAGVSEQFF
TRBV9	TRBJ1-2	NA	NA	TGTGCCAGCAGCGTAACAACGGGTCTTGCTTATGGCTACACCTTC	CASSVTTGLAYGYTF
TRBV7-6	TRBJ1-5	TRBD1	NA	TGTGCCAGCAGCCGACAGGGCTTAGATCAGCCCCAGCATTTT	CASSRQGLDQPQHF
TRBV28	TRBJ2-7	TRBD2	NA	TGTGCCAGCAGTTTAAGCGGGAGGAACTACGAGCAGTACTTC	CASSLSGRNYEQYF
TRBV7-3	TRBJ2-7	NA	NA	TGTGCCAGCAGCCGAGTTGGCCCCTACGAGCAGTACTTC	CASSRVGPYEQYF
TRBV5-4	TRBJ1-4	NA	once	TGTGCCAGCAGCTTGCATGCAGGGAATGAAAAACTGTTTTTT	CASSLHAGNEKLFF
TRBV9	TRBJ1-1	NA	few	TGTGCCAGCAGCGTAGCAACAGCGAACACTGAAGCTTTCTTT	CASSVATANTEAFF
TRBV29-1	TRBJ2-3	NA	NA	TGCAGCGTTGGGAGACGACAGGTCGGAGATACGCAGTATTTT	CSVGRRQVGDTQYF
TRBV9	TRBJ2-1	NA	NA	TGTGCCAGCAGCCCCCAGGTGGGAGACTACAATGAGCAGTTCTTC	CASSPQVGDYNEQFF
TRBV25-1	TRBJ1-2	NA	NA	TGTGCCAGCGTTAAGGCTGGGGGTTATGGCTACACCTTC	CASVKAGGYGYTF
TRBV9	TRBJ2-3	NA	once	TGTGCCAGCAGCGGAGGATACACAGATACGCAGTATTTT	CASSGGYTDTQYF
TRBV29-1	TRBJ2-3	NA	NA	TGCAGCGTTGATTACAGGGACACTAGCACAGATACGCAGTATTTT	CSVDYRDTSTDTQYF
TRBV4-2	TRBJ2-2	TRBD2	NA	TGTGCCAGCAGCTTCCCCGGGACTAGCGGCTTTACCGGGGAGCTGTTTTTT	CASSFPGTSGFTGELFF
TRBV29-1	TRBJ1-2	TRBD1	NA	TGCAGCGTTGAGAGCCCGGACAGGGATTATGGCTACACCTTC	CSVESPDRDYGYTF
TRBV11-1	TRBJ2-5	NA	NA	TGTGCCAGCAGCTACGGCGGGGAGACCCAGTACTTC	CASSYGGETQYF
TRBV10-3	TRBJ1-3	NA	NA	TGTGCCATCAGTGATCAGGGAGGAGGAAACACCATATATTTT	CAISDQGGGNTIYF
TRBV19	TRBJ1-5	TRBD1	NA	TGTGCCAGTAGACAAACAGGGGAGAGCAATCAGCCCCAGCATTTT	CASRQTGESNQPQHF
TRBV5-1	TRBJ2-5	NA	NA	TGCGCCAGCAGCCCCCGAATATCGGTCCTGTACCAAGAGACCCAGTACTTC	CASSPRISVLYQETQYF
TRBV7-2	TRBJ2-1	TRBD2	NA	TGTGCCAGCAGCTTAGTCGGGACTAGCCGCCACAATGAGCAGTTCTTC	CASSLVGTSRHNEQFF
TRBV18	TRBJ1-3	NA	NA	TGTGCCAGCTCACCGCTCCTCCAGGGCAGCACCATATATTTT	CASSPLLQGSTIYF
TRBV2	TRBJ1-4	NA	NA	TGTGCCAGCAGTGGGCAGGGAACTGAAAAACTGTTTTTT	CASSGQGTEKLFF
TRBV5-1	TRBJ2-7	TRBD2	NA	TGCGCCAGCAGCCCGTCGACTAGCGGAGTCTACGAGCAGTACTTC	CASSPSTSGVYEQYF
TRBV6-6	TRBJ1-1	NA	NA	TGTGCCAGCAGTTATAATATGAACACTGAAGCTTTCTTT	CASSYNMNTEAFF
TRBV2	TRBJ2-3	NA	NA	TGTGCCAGCAGGGACAGACTAGCTAGCACAGATACGCAGTATTTT	CASRDRLASTDTQYF
TRBV9	TRBJ2-3	NA	NA	TGTGCCAGCAGCGGATTAGGCAGCACAGATACGCAGTATTTT	CASSGLGSTDTQYF
TRBV2	TRBJ2-4	TRBD2	NA	TGTGCCAGCCGCGCGGGGGGGTCAATTCAGTACTTC	CASRAGGSIQYF
TRBV7-8	TRBJ2-3	NA	NA	TGTGCCAGCAGCTTAGAGGCACAGGGAACAGATACGCAGTATTTT	CASSLEAQGTDTQYF
TRBV5-4	TRBJ1-2	NA	NA	TGTGCCAGCACCTTAGGTGGGGGAAGGGTTAATGGCTACACCTTC	CASTLGGGRVNGYTF
TRBV19	TRBJ1-2	NA	NA	TGTGCCAGTAGGAGACTAGGACAGATCGGAATTTATGGCTACACCTTC	CASRRLGQIGIYGYTF
TRBV27	TRBJ1-5	NA	NA	TGTGCCAGCAGTTTACGGGAAGCTTATCAGCCCCAGCATTTT	CASSLREAYQPQHF
TRBV10-3	TRBJ1-1	NA	once	TGTGCCATCAGTGAGTCGAGCACTGAAGCTTTCTTT	CAISESSTEAFF
TRBV19	TRBJ2-6	NA	NA	TGTGCCAGTGGCCCCAGGGACCCCGGGGCCAACGTCCTGACTTTC	CASGPRDPGANVLTF
TRBV28	TRBJ1-6	NA	NA	TGTGCCAGCACTCTTGGGGGGGGTCTTAATTCACCCCTCCACTTT	CASTLGGGLNSPLHF